This T cell receptor (beta chain) was found in a study of blood T cell repertoires in COVID-19. In the study overall: Specimens from acute and convalescent COVID-19 originated in the United States, Italy and Spain. T cells, B-cell-depleted T cells, or PBMCs supplied cDNA or gDNA.

Germline V gene data show CDR1 as KGHSH and CDR2 as LQKENI. The CDR3 sequence is 16 residues long. V was pared by 4 bases and J by 8 bases, with 13 bases of the junction left unmatched. Original methodology: Reference gene primer amplification gave estimated nucleated cell counts. Generated by immunoSEQ multiplex PCR, the TCRdb table keeps only in-frame clones and is missing some. The V and J calls and clone size are taken from that table; D and trimming were inferred from the DNA. Of about 28,000 clones listed, around 92% are singletons. The rearrangement uses TRBV18 and TRBJ2-1; TRBD2 matches 8 bases. Sequenced: peripheral blood. This receptor was identified in a human donor in a cohort sampled during active COVID-19. CDR3 bases: TGTGCCAGCTCACGGGACTTCGCGGGGGGCGCCTATGAGCAGTTCTTC. It translates to CASSRDFAGGAYEQFF.